A selection of T cell receptor beta chains follows, all from one sample in a study of T cells in Graves' hyperthyroidism and ophthalmopathy. TCRdb called the multiplex PCR reads again in MiXCR, with one record for every CDR3 protein. The table has about 360,000 distinct CDR3 sequences, about 13% seen once. Source material: blood. The receptors originated from a woman in her late teens or twenties with Graves' hyperthyroidism. Each CDR3 is given with its conserved first and last residue. D genes are given only for firm matches. Clone size is not always given. Where it is, it says once, few, many or a class for expanded clones.

TRBV20-1	TRBJ2-1	TRBD2	few	TGCAGTGCTAGCCTGGGGGCGGGAGGGGGCAATGAGCAGTTCTTC	CSASLGAGGGNEQFF
TRBV5-6	TRBJ2-3	.	.	TGTGCCAGCAGCAGAAAGACAGATACGCAGTATTTT	CASSRKTDTQYF
TRBV29-1	TRBJ2-7	.	many	TGCAGCGCTTCTCGGGGGCAGAGCTACGAGCAGTACTTC	CSASRGQSYEQYF
TRBV4-1	TRBJ1-5	.	.	TGCGCCAGCAGCCAAGATCGGGCAGGGTCTCAGCCCCAGCATTTT	CASSQDRAGSQPQHF
TRBV7-9	TRBJ1-2	TRBD1	few	TGTGCCAGCAGTTGGGACAGGGGGCTGTCTGGCTACACCTTC	CASSWDRGLSGYTF
TRBV7-2	TRBJ1-5	TRBD1	many	TGTGCCAGCAGCCACGGGACAGGTATAAGTCAGCCCCAGCATTTT	CASSHGTGISQPQHF
TRBV12-5	TRBJ2-2	.	few	TGTGCTAGTGGTTTGCGGGACACCGGGGAGCTGTTTTTT	CASGLRDTGELFF
TRBV4-1	TRBJ2-3	TRBD1	many	TGCGCCAGCGGAATCGGGACAGGGGGCGGTGATACGCAGTATTTT	CASGIGTGGGDTQYF
TRBV20-1	TRBJ2-7	TRBD2	many	TGCAGTGCTAGAATTAGCGGGGCTGATTACGAGCAGTACTTC	CSARISGADYEQYF
TRBV3-1	TRBJ2-1	TRBD2	many	TGTGCCAGCAGCCAAGAGTGGGGCGGGAGAGGATCCTACAATGAGCAGTTCTTC	CASSQEWGGRGSYNEQFF
TRBV29-1	TRBJ1-1	TRBD1	many	TGCAGCGGCCAGCGACAGGGGAACACTGAAGCTTTCTTT	CSGQRQGNTEAFF
TRBV18	TRBJ2-1	TRBD2	many	TGTGCCAGCTCACCAGCGGGACTAGCGGGAGGCAGCAATGAGCAGTTCTTC	CASSPAGLAGGSNEQFF
TRBV28	TRBJ1-2	.	many	TGTGCCAGCAGCGCCCCCTACTCCGGCTACACCTTC	CASSAPYSGYTF
TRBV20-1	TRBJ1-5	.	few	TGCAGTGCTAGAGATGAGGCAGCGCGGGCAGGGACATATAATCAGCCCCAGCATTTT	CSARDEAARAGTYNQPQHF
TRBV28	TRBJ1-5	.	many	TGTGCCAGCAATATTCAGGGCCAGCCCCAGCATTTT	CASNIQGQPQHF
TRBV6-5	TRBJ2-7	.	.	TGTGCCAGCAGTTACTCGTCAGGTGACTCCTACGAGCAGTACTTC	CASSYSSGDSYEQYF
TRBV20-1	TRBJ2-2	TRBD2	.	TGCAGTGCAGAGAGCGGGATTAAAAACACCGGGGAGCTGTTTTTT	CSAESGIKNTGELFF
TRBV27	TRBJ1-1	.	many	TGTGCCAGCAGGGCTGACGGGTTACGAGGCACTGAAGCTTTCTTT	CASRADGLRGTEAFF
TRBV28	TRBJ1-2	.	many	TGTGCCAGCAACCCGGGCGCGGCCCGGGGTGATGGCTACACCTTC	CASNPGAARGDGYTF
TRBV5-5	TRBJ1-4	.	few	TGTGCCAGCAGCTTGGAGGAGAGCCCGTGGGAAAAACTGTTTTTT	CASSLEESPWEKLFF
TRBV27	TRBJ2-2	.	few	TGTGCCAGCAGTCCGGCGCAGGGTTTATTCGGGGAGCTGTTTTTT	CASSPAQGLFGELFF
TRBV15	TRBJ1-5	.	.	TGTGCCACCAGCAGAGATCTAAGTTTAGGGAGTGGGGGACACAATCAGCCCCAGCATTTT	CATSRDLSLGSGGHNQPQHF
TRBV7-3	TRBJ2-1	.	few	TGTGCCAGCAGCTCCACACAGGACAATGAGCAGTTCTTC	CASSSTQDNEQFF
TRBV20-1	TRBJ2-7	.	many	TGCAGTGCCCAGGACCGTAAGAGTGGGTCCTACGAGCAGTACTTC	CSAQDRKSGSYEQYF
TRBV19	TRBJ2-1	TRBD1	.	TGTGCCAGTACCGAGGGACAGGGGGGTCCCCTCTACAATGAGCAGTTCTTC	CASTEGQGGPLYNEQFF
TRBV11-2	TRBJ2-5	.	many	TGTGCCAGCAGCTTAGCTTGGCAGGGTGGGGAAGAGACCCAGTACTTC	CASSLAWQGGEETQYF
TRBV12-3/TRBV12-4	TRBJ2-7	.	few	.	CASSFYICSAPLWGYEQYF
TRBV6-1	TRBJ1-1	TRBD1	.	TGTGCCAGCAGTAACGGACAGGGGGCTTCGGGTGAAGCTTTCTTT	CASSNGQGASGEAFF
TRBV11-1	TRBJ2-7	TRBD2	many	TGTGCCAGCAGCCAACTAGCGGGAGGTTACGAGCAGTACTTC	CASSQLAGGYEQYF
TRBV6-2/TRBV6-3	TRBJ2-3	TRBD2	many	TGTGCCAGCAGCCTAGCGGGCCCACGCACAGATACGCAGTATTTT	CASSLAGPRTDTQYF
TRBV28	TRBJ2-2	.	few	TGTGCCAGCAGCCCCGAGGGGCTCGGGAGTTACACCGGGGAGCTGTTTTTT	CASSPEGLGSYTGELFF
TRBV7-2	TRBJ2-3	TRBD2	many	TGTGCCAGCAGAGGGGCGGGGGGGCGAGATACGCAGTATTTT	CASRGAGGRDTQYF
TRBV6-6	TRBJ2-5	TRBD2	many	TGTGCCAGCAGTTACACTAGCGGGGTTTCAGAGACCCAGTACTTC	CASSYTSGVSETQYF
TRBV3-1	TRBJ2-5	.	many	TGTGCCAGCAGCCAAGGATGGGGGCAAGAGACCCAGTACTTC	CASSQGWGQETQYF
TRBV5-6	TRBJ2-7	TRBD1	.	TGTGCCAGCAACAGCCTGGTAACCGGACAGGGCGGGGAGCAGTACTTC	CASNSLVTGQGGEQYF
TRBV6-1	TRBJ2-2	.	many	TGTGCCATCCTTGCATGGGGGTCCGGGGAGCTGTTTTTT	CAILAWGSGELFF
TRBV20-1	TRBJ1-5	.	many	TGCAGTGCTAGACCAGGTGATAGCAATCAGCCCCAGCATTTT	CSARPGDSNQPQHF
TRBV6-1	TRBJ2-7	TRBD2	many	TGTGCCAGCAGGGCTAGCGGGAGCCACTACGAGCAGTACTTC	CASRASGSHYEQYF
TRBV30	TRBJ2-2	TRBD1	.	TGTGCCTGGAGTGCGGGGACAGTTCCCGGGGAGCTGTTTTTT	CAWSAGTVPGELFF
TRBV7-2	TRBJ1-5	.	.	TGTGCCAGCAGCGGCGGGGGCGGGAGCAATCAGCCCCAGCATTTT	CASSGGGGSNQPQHF
TRBV6-1	TRBJ1-2	.	many	TGTGCCAGCAGAGAGAGAGAGGGGGAGCTCTATGGCTACACCTTC	CASREREGELYGYTF
TRBV28	TRBJ2-3	.	many	TGTGCCAGCAATTTCCGGGGGTACACAGATACGCAGTATTTT	CASNFRGYTDTQYF
TRBV19	TRBJ1-1	.	.	TGTGCCAGTAGTGCGGGGAGGAGCACTGAAGCTTTCTTT	CASSAGRSTEAFF
TRBV19	TRBJ1-5	.	.	TGTGCCAGTAGGGGGCGGGGCTATAGCAATCAGCCCCAGCATTTT	CASRGRGYSNQPQHF
TRBV10-3	TRBJ1-6	.	.	TGTGCCATCAGTGAGGTTGAAGGAAACAATTCACCCCTCCACTTT	CAISEVEGNNSPLHF
TRBV9	TRBJ1-2	.	many	TGTGCCAGCAGCCATAGGGGGGTGACTGCCGATGGCTACACCTTC	CASSHRGVTADGYTF
TRBV6-2/TRBV6-3	TRBJ2-7	.	.	TGTGCCAGCAGTTACTTCTCCTACGAGCAGTACTTC	CASSYFSYEQYF
TRBV20-1	TRBJ2-7	.	many	TGCAGTGTGGATAAGAAGCGATACGAGCAGTACTTC	CSVDKKRYEQYF
TRBV3-1	TRBJ2-7	.	many	TGTGCCAGCAGCCGTCAACACGGGGACACCTACGAGCAGTACTTC	CASSRQHGDTYEQYF
TRBV20-1	TRBJ2-7	.	many	TGCAGTGCCCGTATTCGGGACGGCTCCTACGAGCAGTACTTC	CSARIRDGSYEQYF
TRBV4-1	TRBJ2-3	.	few	TGCGCCAGCAGCCAAGAGGGGGGGGCCCCATGGCGAGATACGCAGTATTTT	CASSQEGGAPWRDTQYF
TRBV11-2	TRBJ1-1	.	many	TGTGCCAGCAGCCAACGGACCGACCTGAACACTGAAGCTTTCTTT	CASSQRTDLNTEAFF
TRBV19	TRBJ1-2	.	few	TGTGCCAGTAGTGTTTCCTCGGGACACCCTTATGGCTACACCTTC	CASSVSSGHPYGYTF
TRBV27	TRBJ2-7	.	.	TGTGCCAGCAGTTTGCGGGATAGCGGCTACGAGCAGTACTTC	CASSLRDSGYEQYF
TRBV27	TRBJ2-7	TRBD1	.	TGTGCCAGCAGAAATATGGGACAGACCTACGAGCAGTACTTC	CASRNMGQTYEQYF
TRBV20-1	TRBJ2-7	.	many	TGCAGTGCTAGAGCCAGGGCCTCCTACGAGCAGTACTTC	CSARARASYEQYF
TRBV11-2	TRBJ2-5	TRBD1	many	TGTGCCAGCAGCTCCTGGGACAGGGAAGGTGAAGAGACCCAGTACTTC	CASSSWDREGEETQYF
TRBV29-1	TRBJ2-3	.	many	TGCAGCGTTGATACAGGGTCGCCAGATACGCAGTATTTT	CSVDTGSPDTQYF
TRBV5-1	TRBJ1-6	TRBD1	.	TGCGCCAGCAGCCAAGGACAGGGGGACGTTTCACCCCTCCACTTT	CASSQGQGDVSPLHF